The 17 T cell receptor beta chains below all came from one sample that was sequenced in a study of early T cells in non-severe SARS-CoV-2 infection. TCRdb called the 5' RACE reads again in MiXCR, with one record for every CDR3 protein. The repertoire holds 39,000 or so distinct CDR3 sequences, with 4.5% to 7% as singletons. Material: whole blood, obtained at baseline. These TCRs come from an adult who was a healthcare worker with PCR-confirmed SARS-CoV-2 infection or an uninfected control (not recorded which).

This clonotype was recorded at least ten times. The V call is TRBV10-3, the J call TRBJ2-3, with D possibly being TRBD2 (6 bases). This CDR3 comprises 14 residues. V was cut by 9 bases and J by 5 bases, with 18 bases left in between. From germline, CDR1 is ENHRY and CDR2 SYGVKD. The CDR3 reads CAMTGGRMGDTQYF. The CDR3 DNA sequence: TGTGCCATGACCGGAGGGAGGATGGGAGATACGCAGTATTTT.

Remarks on this clonotype: A clone one base away is much larger, so this may be a read error. The CDR3 does not close with the conserved phenylalanine or tryptophan, likely indicating a read error. This chain uses TRBV15 with TRBJ1-1; D is undetermined. V lost 1 base to trimming and J lost 1 base, with 10 bases between them. Looked up from germline, CDR1 is LNHNV and CDR2 is YYDKDF (reference sequence). This CDR3 is 15 amino acids long. Here the CDR3 DNA reads TGTGCCACCAGCAGAGTTCTGGGTGGGAACACTGAAGCTTTCTAT. Its protein product is CATSRVLGGNTEAFY.

A few counts support this clonotype. This chain connects TRBV12-3 or TRBV12-4 to TRBJ1-2, with D possibly TRBD1 on 5 matching bases. With 5 bases removed from V and 0 bases from J, the gap between germline ends came to 13 bases. This CDR3 has 15 residues. In nucleotides, the CDR3 is TGTGCCAGCAGTCCAACAGGACCCTCTAACTATGGCTACACCTTC. Protein sequence: CASSPTGPSNYGYTF.

Many counts were recorded for this clonotype. The chain is built from TRBV19 and TRBJ2-2; 8 bases are a match to TRBD1. This CDR3 contains 17 residues. The trim removed 6 bases at V and 6 bases at J, leaving 15 bases unmatched. Germline lookup yields CDR1 LNHDA and CDR2 SQIVND (reference sequence). Here the CDR3 reads CASRLVLQGGMPGELFF. CDR3 sequence (DNA): TGTGCCAGTAGGCTCGTACTACAGGGGGGAATGCCCGGGGAGCTGTTTTTT. The full variable domain, its missing parts supplied by reference TRBV19 and TRBJ2-2, is DGGITQSPKYLFRKEGQNVTLSCEQNLNHDAMYWYRQDPGQGLRLIYYSQIVNDFQKGDIAEGYSVSREKKESFPLTVTSAQKNPTAFYLCASRLVLQGGMPGELFFGEGSRLTVL.

This rearrangement joins TRBV7-6 to TRBJ1-2, with D perhaps TRBD1 (5 bases). The length of the CDR3 is 14 residues. CDR1 and CDR2 (germline): SGHVS, FNYEAQ. Trimming removed 5 bases at V and 0 bases at J, with 10 bases between. The CDR3 spells CASSPRGSNYGYTF. In nucleotides, the CDR3 is TGTGCCAGCAGCCCCCGGGGCTCTAACTATGGCTACACCTTC. The full variable domain, in which reference TRBV7-6 and TRBJ1-2 provide the parts outside the CDR3, is GAGVSQSPRYKVTKRGQDVALRCDPISGHVSLYWYRQALGQGPEFLTYFNYEAQQDKSGLPNDRFSAERPEGSISTLTIQRTEQRDSAMYRCASSPRGSNYGYTFGSGTRLTVV.

This clonotype was detected many times. This chain connects TRBV20-1 to TRBJ1-5; 7 nucleotides agree with TRBD1. The CDR3 is made up of 15 amino acids. Germline CDR1 and CDR2: DFQATT and SNEGSKA (reference sequence). After removal of 3 bases from V and 4 bases from J, the junction contained 9 bases not matched to a gene. CDR3 in DNA: TGCAGTGCTAGGTCCGGACAGGCTCAAAATCAGCCCCAGCATTTT. It is translated as CSARSGQAQNQPQHF.

This clonotype was detected ten times or more. This sequence joins TRBV18 and TRBJ1-6; 9 bases are a match to TRBD1. Germline CDR1 reads KGHSH; CDR2 reads LQKENI. The CDR3 spans 15 residues. V shed 1 base and J 7 bases; nucleotides not matched to a gene: 2. The CDR3 DNA follows: TGTGCCAGCTCACCACTTGGGACAGGGAATTCACCCCTCCACTTT. Protein: CASSPLGTGNSPLHF.

This clonotype was observed at least ten times. This sequence joins TRBV3-1 and TRBJ2-7; 10 nucleotides align to TRBD1. V was pared by 8 bases and J by 5 bases, with 9 bases of the junction left unmatched. The CDR3 spans 14 residues. Germline V lookup: CDR1 LGHDT, CDR2 YNNKEL (reference sequence). The DNA for the CDR3 is TGTGCCAGCCGACAGGGGGCAGGAGGACACGAGCAGTACTTC. Protein: CASRQGAGGHEQYF.

This clonotype showed up many times. V is TRBV29-1 and J is TRBJ2-2; TRBD2 is a possible D gene (5 bases). The V gene lost 4 bases and the J gene lost 2 bases, with 11 bases spanning the gap. Germline CDR1 reads SQVTM; CDR2 reads ANQGSEA. The CDR3 has 14 amino acids. CDR3 sequence: CSVGGPLNTGELFF. For the CDR3, the DNA is TGCAGCGTTGGAGGGCCTCTTAACACCGGGGAGCTGTTTTTT.

At least ten counts were recorded for this clonotype. The chain combines TRBV29-1 with TRBJ2-5; TRBD2 might be the D (6 bases). The CDR3 totals 11 residues. V shed 4 bases and J shed 5 bases, with 8 bases lying between them. In germline, CDR1 is SQVTM, CDR2 ANQGSEA. The CDR3 DNA follows: TGCAGCGTTGGAGGAGGGGAGACCCAGTACTTC. Amino acids: CSVGGGETQYF.

This clonotype was counted many times. The chain carries TRBV20-1 and TRBJ2-5; possibly TRBD1 for D (7 bases). The ends were cut back, 6 bases at V and 5 bases at J, with 22 bases in the middle. The germline V gene has CDR1 DFQATT and CDR2 SNEGSKA (reference sequence). The CDR3 spans 15 residues. DNA for the CDR3: TGCAGTGCCCCCCGGGTAGGAGGGGGCGGTGAGACCCAGTACTTC. The encoded protein is CSAPRVGGGGETQYF.

This clonotype was picked up a small number of times. J is TRBJ2-1 and V is TRBV21-1; the table assigns TRBD1, which was not confirmed against the DNA. TRBV21-1 is assigned pseudogene status. The CDR3 runs to 14 residues. The DNA of the CDR3 is TGTGCCAGCAGCGAGGTCCCGGGGAGCAATGAGCAGTTCTTC. Translated: CASSEVPGSNEQFF.

This clonotype was counted at least ten times. J is TRBJ2-7 and V is TRBV10-3; D is uncertain. The V gene lost 1 base and the J gene lost 1 base, with 11 bases spanning the gap. The germline CDR1 and CDR2 sequences are ENHRY and SYGVKD. This CDR3 contains 15 residues. The CDR3, as DNA: TGTGCCATCAGTGAGTGGGTGACTCGATCCTACGAGCAGTACTTC. Translation: CAISEWVTRSYEQYF.

This clonotype occurred many times. J is TRBJ1-2 and V is TRBV6-5; D is ambiguous. V was clipped by 6 bases and J by 1 base, with 15 bases between them. Germline CDR1 reads MNHEY; CDR2 reads SVGAGI. The CDR3 runs 15 residues. The CDR3 is CASRYPVGSNYGYTF. In DNA form, the CDR3 reads TGTGCCAGCAGGTACCCTGTTGGAAGTAACTATGGCTACACCTTC.

Ten or more counts support this clonotype. The chain is built from TRBV4-3 and TRBJ2-1; 7 bases are shared with TRBD2. Germline V gene sequence: CDR1 LGHNA, CDR2 YSLEER. J was trimmed by 0 bases and V by 0 bases; bases with no gene match: 2. This CDR3 has 16 amino acids. The CDR3 reads CASSQEGGGSYNEQFF. The CDR3 DNA reads TGCGCCAGCAGCCAAGAGGGCGGGGGCTCCTACAATGAGCAGTTCTTC.

The sample holds many counts of this clonotype. V and J are TRBV7-9 and TRBJ2-3, with 11 bases that match TRBD2. Germline loops: CDR1 SEHNR, CDR2 FQNEAQ (reference sequence). The V segment lost 5 bases and the J segment 3 bases; nucleotides outside the gene matches: 7. The CDR3 totals 16 residues. CDR3 residues: CASSPRLAGGTDTQYF. DNA of the CDR3: TGTGCCAGCAGCCCCCGGCTAGCGGGGGGAACAGATACGCAGTATTTT.

This clonotype was seen at least ten times. The chain uses TRBV19 and TRBJ2-2, with no clear D. V lost 7 bases and J 1 base, leaving 7 bases between the germline ends. The CDR3 has 13 amino acids. CDR1 LNHDA and CDR2 SQIVND come from the germline V gene (reference sequence). The CDR3 loop reads CASNMGNTGELFF. In DNA, the CDR3 is TGTGCCAGTAACATGGGGAACACCGGGGAGCTGTTTTTT.